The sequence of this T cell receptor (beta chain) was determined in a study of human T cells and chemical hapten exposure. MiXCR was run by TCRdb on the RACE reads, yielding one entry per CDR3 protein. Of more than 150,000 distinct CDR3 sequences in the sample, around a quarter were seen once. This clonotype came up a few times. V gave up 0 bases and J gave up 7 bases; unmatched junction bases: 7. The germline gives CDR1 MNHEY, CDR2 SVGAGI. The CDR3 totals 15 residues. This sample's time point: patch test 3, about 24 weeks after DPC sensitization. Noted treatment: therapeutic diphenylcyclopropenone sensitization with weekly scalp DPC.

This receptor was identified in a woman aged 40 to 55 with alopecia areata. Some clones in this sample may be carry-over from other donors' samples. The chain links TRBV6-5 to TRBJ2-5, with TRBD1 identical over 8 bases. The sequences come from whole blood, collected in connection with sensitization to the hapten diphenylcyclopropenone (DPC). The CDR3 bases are TGTGCCAGCAGTTACTCATCGACAGGGGAAGGGACCCAGTACTTC. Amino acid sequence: CASSYSSTGEGTQYF.